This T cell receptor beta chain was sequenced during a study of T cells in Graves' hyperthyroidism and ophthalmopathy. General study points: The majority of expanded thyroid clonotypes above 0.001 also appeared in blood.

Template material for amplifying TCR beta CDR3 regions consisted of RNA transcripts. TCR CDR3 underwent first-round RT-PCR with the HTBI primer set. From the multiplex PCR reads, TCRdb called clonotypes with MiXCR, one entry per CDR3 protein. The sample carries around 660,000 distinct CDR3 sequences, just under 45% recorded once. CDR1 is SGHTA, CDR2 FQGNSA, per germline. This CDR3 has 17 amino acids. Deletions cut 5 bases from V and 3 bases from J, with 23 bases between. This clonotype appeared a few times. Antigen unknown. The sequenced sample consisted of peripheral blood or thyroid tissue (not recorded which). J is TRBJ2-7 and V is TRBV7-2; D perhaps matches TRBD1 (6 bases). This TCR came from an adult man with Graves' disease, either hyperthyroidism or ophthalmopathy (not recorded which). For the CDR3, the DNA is TGTGCCAGCAGCCCGCGGCCGGACAGACGTACTCACTACGAGCAGTACTTC. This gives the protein CASSPRPDRRTHYEQYF.